The clone carrying this T cell receptor (beta chain) was detected ten times or more. The antigen is not known. TCR beta VDJ and CDR3 profiles were obtained from a genomic DNA template. TCRdb used MiXCR to reprocess the reads, holding one entry per CDR3 protein. The sample records some 44,000 distinct CDR3 sequences, 65% to 70% being singletons. This sample is drawn from a study of CD8+CD57+ T cells in acquired aplastic anemia. Study-level information: The mean DNA yield obtained from sorted CD4+ and CD8+ cells came to roughly 3 ug. Some 9.9 million reads were obtained on average for healthy donor CD4+ cells.

The study, taken as a whole, reports: Patient and control CD8+ Simpson's diversity was not significantly different. Patients had twenty-nine CD8+ CDR3 sequences in common with controls (the shared set).

Sequenced input: sorted CD4+, CD8+, or CD8+CD57+ T cells (not recorded which) from PBMCs. This TCR was sampled from a human donor in good health, serving as a control.

CDR3 loop: CASSLGTVNTEAFF. The DNA for the CDR3 is TGTGCCAGCAGCTTAGGGACGGTGAACACTGAAGCTTTCTTT. The V gene is TRBV7-6, the J gene TRBJ1-1; D uncertain. From germline, CDR1 is SGHVS and CDR2 FNYEAQ. The CDR3 runs to 14 residues. Trimming left V 1 base short and J 0 bases short, with 6 bases between.